This T cell receptor beta chain was documented in a study of CD8+CD57+ T cells in acquired aplastic anemia. CDR3 and TCR beta VDJ profiling relied on a genomic DNA template. TCRdb redid the calling of the reads with MiXCR, one entry per CDR3 protein. The sample shows 180,000 or so distinct CDR3 sequences, less than 60% of them seen only once. By flow cytometry, patients selected for sequencing had shown an expansion of CD8+CD57+ cells. As for this clonotype: Its antigen is unknown. One end of the junction is discordant with germline, which a read error may explain.

Overall study results and limits: Patients and controls turned out to have 25 to 35 CD8+ CDR3 sequences in common.

From germline, CDR1 is WNHNN and CDR2 SYGVQD (reference sequence). This CDR3 contains 19 residues. The receptor comes from a human donor with aplastic anemia. Sequencing used sorted CD4+, CD8+, or CD8+CD57+ T cells (not recorded which) from PBMCs. The gene calls are TRBV10-1 and TRBJ2-3; D may correspond to TRBD1 or TRBD2 (5 bases each). The CDR3 region has the DNA TGCGCCAGCATTCATAATCTTAAAGGGACCTCATCTAGCACAGATACGCGGTATTTT. As protein: CASIHNLKGTSSSTDTRYF.